The 23 T cell receptor beta chains listed next were all sequenced from one sample in a study of cytomegalovirus exposure and HLA in healthy donors. Researchers ran the PCR with 60 Vbeta and 13 Jbeta primers. The repertoire was sequenced with immunoSEQ multiplex PCR; TCRdb's copy has only in-frame clones and lacks some. The repertoire consists of roughly 130,000 clones, with more than 55% occurring once and the leading ten covering approximately 1.5%. Material for sequencing was PBMCs. These receptors were collected from a man aged 18-30 years in good health and CMV-seronegative.

The J gene is TRBJ1-2, the V gene TRBV30; TRBD1 agrees at 12 bases. The CDR3 is 19 amino acids. The trim removed 3 bases at V and 0 bases at J, leaving 14 bases unmatched. CDR1 is GTSNPN, CDR2 SVGIG, per germline (reference sequence). The CDR3 DNA is TGTGCCTGGAGCGATAAGTCCTGGGACAGGGGGCTAGCTAACTATGGCTACACCTTC. This gives the protein CAWSDKSWDRGLANYGYTF.

V is TRBV5-1 and J is TRBJ1-2, with 7 bases fitting TRBD1. Losses at the gene ends were 5 bases for V and 7 bases for J; bases not matched to a gene: 5. This CDR3 is 12 amino acids long. Germline V gene sequence: CDR1 SGHRS, CDR2 YFSETQ. The CDR3 nucleotides are TGCGCCAGCAGTACAGGGGATCGTGGCTACACCTTC. Amino acid sequence: CASSTGDRGYTF.

Of note for this clone: The conserved final phenylalanine or tryptophan is absent from the CDR3, which likely points to a read error. No DNA is shown, since the ends of the CDR3 on it are uncertain; the CDR3 is the one TCRdb lists. V usage is TRBV7-8 and J usage is TRBJ2-3; the table's D call of TRBD1 was not tested on the DNA. Germline CDR1 is SGHVS and CDR2 is FQNEAQ. The CDR3 adds up to 9 amino acids, both ends counted. CDR3 loop: CASSKPGLR.

This clone showed up just a few times. V gene TRBV6-5 combines with J gene TRBJ2-1; perhaps TRBD2 as D (5 bases). The CDR3 spans 16 residues. V was shortened by 0 bases and J by 5 bases, with 14 bases between the two germline ends. Germline lookup yields CDR1 MNHEY and CDR2 SVGAGI. The CDR3 DNA sequence: TGTGCCAGCAGTTACTCCCTAGCAACAGCCAACAATGAGCAGTTCTTC. Its protein product is CASSYSLATANNEQFF.

The chain links TRBV10-3 to TRBJ1-3; D uncertain. The CDR3 has 13 residues. The V end was cut by 8 bases, the J end by 0 bases, with 8 bases between. CDR1 and CDR2 (germline): ENHRY, SYGVKD. The CDR3, as DNA: TGTGCCATCCGGCAGCGCTCTGGAAACACCATATATTTT. As protein: CAIRQRSGNTIYF.

The V and J genes are TRBV6-1 and TRBJ2-2; no clear D gene. This CDR3 contains 18 residues. Looked up from germline, CDR1 is MNHNS and CDR2 is SASEGT. Trimming took off 0 bases at V and 0 bases at J, with 14 bases between the two ends. CDR3 sequence (DNA): TGTGCCAGCAGTGAAGCAGTCGGGTCAGCCGCGAACACCGGGGAGCTGTTTTTT. It is translated as CASSEAVGSAANTGELFF.

The chain recombines TRBV7-3 with TRBJ2-1; 12 bases match TRBD2. The V gene's germline CDR1 is SGHTA and CDR2 FQGTGA. V shed 5 bases, J shed 6 bases, and the junction held 5 bases outside the gene matches. This CDR3 comprises 15 residues. The CDR3 region is CASSPGLAGLNEQFF. CDR3 DNA sequence: TGTGCCAGCAGCCCCGGACTAGCGGGGCTCAATGAGCAGTTCTTC.

V is TRBV6-5 and J is TRBJ2-1; 9 bases fit TRBD2. The V segment lost 0 bases and the J segment 7 bases; nucleotides outside the gene matches: 7. Germline-derived CDR1 and CDR2 are MNHEY and SVGAGI. The CDR3 sequence is 16 residues long. CDR3 bases: TGTGCCAGCAGTTACTCGAATCTAGCGGGGTTAAATGAGCAGTTCTTC. It specifies CASSYSNLAGLNEQFF.

The genes are TRBV4-2 and TRBJ2-3; tentatively, D is TRBD1 (7 bases). The CDR3 totals 18 residues. Trimming took off 0 bases at V and 5 bases at J, with 21 bases between the two ends. Germline lookup yields CDR1 LGHNA and CDR2 YNFKEQ. CDR3 sequence reads: CASSQDYRRGQGRDTQYF. The CDR3 bases are TGTGCCAGCAGCCAAGATTATAGGAGGGGGCAAGGCAGAGATACGCAGTATTTT.

The chain is built from TRBV7-9 and TRBJ2-1; 7 nucleotides match TRBD2. This CDR3 has 14 residues. Germline CDR1 reads SEHNR; CDR2 reads FQNEAQ (reference sequence). V lost 7 bases, J lost 3 bases, and 6 bases stayed unmatched. CDR3 coding DNA: TGTGCCAGCACCGGGGGGTCTTACTACAATGAGCAGTTCTTC. The encoded protein is CASTGGSYYNEQFF.

This chain uses TRBV6-1 with TRBJ2-5; 8 positions match TRBD1. The CDR3 is 15 residues long. V shed 9 bases, J shed 4 bases, and the junction held 13 bases outside the gene matches. Germline assignment: CDR1 MNHNS and CDR2 SASEGT. For the CDR3, the DNA is TGTGCCAGAGGTGAAACAGGACAGGGAGGAGAGACCCAGTACTTC. Translated, it gives CARGETGQGGETQYF.

The chain joins TRBV6-1 to TRBJ2-3; 10 nucleotides line up with TRBD2. CDR3 size: 13 residues. V lost 8 bases and J lost 7; bases outside the gene matches: 6. In germline, CDR1 is MNHNS, CDR2 SASEGT. CDR3 in amino acids: CASQAGGPYTQYF. In DNA, the CDR3 is TGTGCCAGCCAAGCGGGGGGGCCATATACGCAGTATTTT.

J is TRBJ2-3 and V is TRBV7-2; maybe TRBD2 (5 bases). Germline V gene data show CDR1 as SGHTA and CDR2 as FQGNSA. The CDR3 has 15 residues. V was cut by 2 bases and J by 3 bases, with 12 bases left in between. CDR3 sequence (DNA): TGTGCCAGCAGCTTATTGCAGCGGTTGACAGATACGCAGTATTTT. This sequence encodes CASSLLQRLTDTQYF.

The V gene is TRBV5-8, the J gene TRBJ2-5; D might be TRBD1 (5 bases). Germline-derived CDR1 and CDR2 are SGHTS and YDEGEE. This CDR3 has 13 residues. The V end lost 5 bases, the J end lost 5 bases, and 13 bases lay between the germline ends. The CDR3 DNA reads TGTGCCAGCAGAGAGGCAGGGTCGGAGACCCAGTACTTC. Translating gives CASREAGSETQYF.

This clone has a handful of counts. V usage is TRBV7-7 and J usage is TRBJ2-7, with a weak D call TRBD1 (6 bases). CDR3 length equals 13 residues. Germline assignment: CDR1 SSHAT and CDR2 FNYEAQ (reference sequence). Trimming stripped 5 bases from V and 3 bases from J, with 11 bases between. CDR3 in amino acids: CASSKPDSYEQYF. CDR3 sequence (DNA): TGTGCCAGCAGCAAACCGGACAGCTACGAGCAGTACTTC.

The genes are TRBV27 and TRBJ1-5, with D uncertain. CDR3 length: 16 residues. CDR1 MNHEY and CDR2 SMNVEV come from the germline V gene (reference sequence). With 2 bases removed from V and 0 bases from J, the gap between germline ends came to 11 bases. For the CDR3, the DNA is TGTGCCAGCAGTTTACATCGGTCTGATAGCAATCAGCCCCAGCATTTT. This gives the protein CASSLHRSDSNQPQHF.

This CDR3 is CASSNTGTNSPLHF. CDR3 sequence (DNA): TGTGCCAGCAGCAATACAGGGACGAATTCACCCCTCCACTTT. The chain recombines TRBV7-2 with TRBJ1-6, with D perhaps matching TRBD1 (6 bases). CDR1 and CDR2 from the germline V gene are SGHTA and FQGNSA. The CDR3 has 14 amino acids. Trimming took 5 bases from V and 7 from J, leaving 12 bases between them.

V gene TRBV10-3 combines with J gene TRBJ2-1; TRBD1 is a possible D gene (7 bases). This CDR3 spans 13 amino acids. Looked up from germline, CDR1 is ENHRY and CDR2 is SYGVKD. Trimming left V 8 bases short and J 4 bases short, with 12 bases between. The CDR3 loop reads CAIGGTAYNEQFF. The CDR3 DNA follows: TGTGCCATCGGCGGGACAGCATACAATGAGCAGTTCTTC.

The chain recombines TRBV7-2 with TRBJ2-7; perhaps TRBD2 as D (5 bases). Per the germline V gene, CDR1 is SGHTA and CDR2 is FQGNSA. The V and J ends lost 1 base and 3 bases respectively, with 13 bases between them. This CDR3 comprises 15 residues. CDR3 amino acids: CASSLDPHGNYEQYF. CDR3 nucleotides: TGTGCCAGCAGCTTAGACCCACACGGGAACTACGAGCAGTACTTC.

The chain combines TRBV2 with TRBJ1-5; 7 nucleotides line up with TRBD1. Germline V gene lookup returns CDR1 SNHLY and CDR2 FYNNEI. The CDR3 runs 17 residues. V trimming: 7 bases; J trimming: 2 bases; junction bases outside the gene matches: 14. CDR3 amino acids: CASTRQGMGLGNQPQHF. CDR3 nucleotides: TGTGCCAGCACTAGACAGGGTATGGGTCTTGGCAATCAGCCCCAGCATTTT.

The chain joins TRBV21-1 to TRBJ2-7; TRBD1 is the table's D call and was not checked against the DNA. TRBV21-1 is listed as a pseudogene. The CDR3 consists of 19 residues. The CDR3 nucleotides are TGTGCCAGCAGCAAACGAAAAATACTCCGGGGCGGGACAGACTACGAGCAGTACTTC. It codes for CASSKRKILRGGTDYEQYF.

The chain joins TRBV5-4 to TRBJ2-5; the match to TRBD2 covers 15 bases. This CDR3 region has 17 residues. V trimming: 5 bases; J trimming: 5 bases; junction bases outside the gene matches: 10. CDR1 is SGHNT, CDR2 YYREEE, per germline (reference sequence). CDR3 in amino acids: CASRDGTSGRSIETQYF. The CDR3 DNA reads TGTGCCAGCAGAGACGGGACTAGCGGGAGGAGTATTGAGACCCAGTACTTC.

This chain links TRBV11-2 with TRBJ2-7, with 11 bases identical to TRBD2. With 5 bases clipped from V and 3 bases from J, the junction kept 6 bases outside the gene matches. Germline values: CDR1 SGHAT, CDR2 FQNNGV. This CDR3 is 15 amino acids long. In nucleotides, the CDR3 is TGTGCCAGCAGCCCCGATACTAGCGGGAGCTACGAGCAGTACTTC. Protein sequence: CASSPDTSGSYEQYF.